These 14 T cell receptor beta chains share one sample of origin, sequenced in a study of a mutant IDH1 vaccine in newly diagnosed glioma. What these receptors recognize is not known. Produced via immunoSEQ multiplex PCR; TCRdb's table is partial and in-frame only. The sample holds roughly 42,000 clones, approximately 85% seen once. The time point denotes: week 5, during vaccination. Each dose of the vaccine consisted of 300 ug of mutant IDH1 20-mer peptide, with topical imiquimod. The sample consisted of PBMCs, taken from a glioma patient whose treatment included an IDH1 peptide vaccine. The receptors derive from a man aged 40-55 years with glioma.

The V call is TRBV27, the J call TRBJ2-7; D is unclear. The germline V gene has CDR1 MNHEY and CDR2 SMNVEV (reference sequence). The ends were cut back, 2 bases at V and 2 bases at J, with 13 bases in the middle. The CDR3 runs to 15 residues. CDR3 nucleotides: TGTGCCAGCAGTTTACCGGGCAGGCCACCCTACGAGCAGTACTTC. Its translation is CASSLPGRPPYEQYF.

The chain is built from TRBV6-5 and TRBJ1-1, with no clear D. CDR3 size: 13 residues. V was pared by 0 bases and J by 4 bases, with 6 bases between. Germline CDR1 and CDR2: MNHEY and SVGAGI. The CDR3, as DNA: TGTGCCAGCAGTTACTCGAAAGGCACTGAAGCTTTCTTT. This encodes CASSYSKGTEAFF.

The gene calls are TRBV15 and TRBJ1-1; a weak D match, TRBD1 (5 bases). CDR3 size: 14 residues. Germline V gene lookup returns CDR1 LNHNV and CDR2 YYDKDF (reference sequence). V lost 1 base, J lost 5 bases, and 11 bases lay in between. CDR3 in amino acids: CATSRVGGRTEAFF. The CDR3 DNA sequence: TGTGCCACCAGCAGAGTGGGGGGTCGGACTGAAGCTTTCTTT.

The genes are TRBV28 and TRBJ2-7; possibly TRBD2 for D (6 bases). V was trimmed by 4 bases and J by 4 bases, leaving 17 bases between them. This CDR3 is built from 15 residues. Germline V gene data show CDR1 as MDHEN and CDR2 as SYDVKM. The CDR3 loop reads CASSSSARRGYEQYF. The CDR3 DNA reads TGTGCCAGCAGTTCCAGTGCCCGGCGGGGTTACGAGCAGTACTTC. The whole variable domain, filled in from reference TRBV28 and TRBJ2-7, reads DVKVTQSSRYLVKRTGEKVFLECVQDMDHENMFWYRQDPGLGLRLIYFSYDVKMKEKGDIPEGYSVSREKKERFSLILESASTNQTSMYLCASSSSARRGYEQYFGPGTRLTVT.

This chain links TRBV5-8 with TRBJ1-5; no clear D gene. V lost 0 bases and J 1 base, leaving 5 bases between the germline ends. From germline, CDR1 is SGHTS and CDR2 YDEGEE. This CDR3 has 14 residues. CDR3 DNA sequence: TGTGCCAGCAGCTTGGAGAGAAGCAATCAGCCCCAGCATTTT. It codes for CASSLERSNQPQHF.

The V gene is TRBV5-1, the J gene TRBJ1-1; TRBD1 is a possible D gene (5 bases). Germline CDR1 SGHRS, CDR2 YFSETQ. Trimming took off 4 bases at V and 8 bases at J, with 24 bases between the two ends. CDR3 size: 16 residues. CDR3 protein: CASSPGGVLMLGEAFF. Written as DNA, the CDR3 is TGCGCCAGCAGCCCCGGGGGGGTTCTCATGTTGGGAGAAGCTTTCTTT.

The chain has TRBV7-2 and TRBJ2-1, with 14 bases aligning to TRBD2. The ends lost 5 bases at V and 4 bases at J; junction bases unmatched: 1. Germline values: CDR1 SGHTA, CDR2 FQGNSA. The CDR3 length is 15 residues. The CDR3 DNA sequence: TGTGCCAGCAGCGGGACTAGCGGGAGTTACAATGAGCAGTTCTTC. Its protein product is CASSGTSGSYNEQFF.

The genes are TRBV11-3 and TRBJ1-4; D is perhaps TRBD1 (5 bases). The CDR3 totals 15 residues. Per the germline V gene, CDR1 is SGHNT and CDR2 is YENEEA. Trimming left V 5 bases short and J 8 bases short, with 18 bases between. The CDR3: CASSVRDGLREKLFF. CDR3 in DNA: TGTGCCAGCAGCGTGCGGGACGGTCTAAGGGAAAAACTGTTTTTT.

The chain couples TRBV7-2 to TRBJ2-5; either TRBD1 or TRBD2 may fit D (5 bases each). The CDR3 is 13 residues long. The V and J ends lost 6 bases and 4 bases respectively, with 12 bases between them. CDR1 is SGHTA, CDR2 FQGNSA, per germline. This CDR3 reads CASSPGRAETQYF. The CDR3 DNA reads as TGTGCCAGCAGTCCGGGGCGGGCAGAGACCCAGTACTTC.

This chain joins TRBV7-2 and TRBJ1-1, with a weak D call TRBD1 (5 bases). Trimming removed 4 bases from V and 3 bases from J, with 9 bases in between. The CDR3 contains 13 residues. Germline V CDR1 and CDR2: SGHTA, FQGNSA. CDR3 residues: CASSSGGDTEAFF. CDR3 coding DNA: TGTGCCAGCAGCTCCGGAGGGGACACTGAAGCTTTCTTT. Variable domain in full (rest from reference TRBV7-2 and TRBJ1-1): GAGVSQSPSNKVTEKGKDVELRCDPISGHTALYWYRQSLGQGLEFLIYFQGNSAPDKSGLPSDRFSAERTGGSVSTLTIQRTQQEDSAVYLCASSSGGDTEAFFGQGTRLTVV.

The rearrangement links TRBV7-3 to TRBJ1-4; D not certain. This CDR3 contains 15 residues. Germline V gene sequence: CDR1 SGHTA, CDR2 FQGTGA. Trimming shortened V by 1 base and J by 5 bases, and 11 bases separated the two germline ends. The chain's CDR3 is CASSLNGVENEKLFF. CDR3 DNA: TGTGCCAGCAGCTTAAACGGGGTGGAAAATGAAAAACTGTTTTTT.

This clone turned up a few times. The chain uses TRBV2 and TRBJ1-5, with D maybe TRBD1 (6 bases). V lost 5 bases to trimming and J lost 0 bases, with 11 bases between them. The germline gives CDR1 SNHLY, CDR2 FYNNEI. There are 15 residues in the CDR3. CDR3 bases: TGTGCCAGCAGTAAAGACAGGAATAGCAATCAGCCCCAGCATTTT. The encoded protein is CASSKDRNSNQPQHF.

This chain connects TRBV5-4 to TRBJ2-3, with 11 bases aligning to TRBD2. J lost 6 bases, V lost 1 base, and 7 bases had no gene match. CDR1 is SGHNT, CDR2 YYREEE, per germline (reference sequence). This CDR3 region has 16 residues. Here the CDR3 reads CASSLRTSGSYDTQYF. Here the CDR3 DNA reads TGTGCCAGCAGCTTGAGAACTAGCGGGAGTTACGATACGCAGTATTTT. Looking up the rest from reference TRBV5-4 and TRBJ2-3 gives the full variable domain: ETGVTQSPTHLIKTRGQQVTLRCSSQSGHNTVSWYQQALGQGPQFIFQYYREEENGRGNFPPRFSGLQFPNYSSELNVNALELDDSALYLCASSLRTSGSYDTQYFGPGTRLTVL.

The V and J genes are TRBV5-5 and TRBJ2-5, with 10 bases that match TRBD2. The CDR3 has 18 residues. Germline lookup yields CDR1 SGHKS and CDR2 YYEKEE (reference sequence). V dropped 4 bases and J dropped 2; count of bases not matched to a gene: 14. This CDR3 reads CASSSERGGSGRQETQYF. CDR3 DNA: TGTGCCAGCAGCAGCGAAAGGGGGGGTAGCGGGAGGCAAGAGACCCAGTACTTC.